These T cell receptor beta chains were read from a single sample in a study of T cells after yellow fever vaccination. TCRdb re-derived calls from the 5' RACE reads in MiXCR, one entry per CDR3 protein. The sample includes about 580,000 distinct CDR3 sequences, about 15% of them seen just once. The source material was PBMCs, sampled less than 6 days after the first yellow fever vaccination. These receptor sequences come from a young man who received the YFV17D yellow fever vaccine. CDR3s include the opening cysteine and the closing phenylalanine or tryptophan. D genes are given only for firm matches. Clone size, where shown, is once, few, many, or a class for clones that have expanded.

TRBD1,TRBJ1-1,TRBV12-3/TRBV12-4,.,CASRKTGGHTEAFF,TGTGCCAGCAGAAAAACAGGGGGCCACACTGAAGCTTTCTTT
TRBD1,TRBJ2-1,TRBV5-1,few,CASSRTGVGLGKQFF,TGCGCCAGCAGCAGGACAGGGGTCGGGTTGGGCAAGCAGTTCTTC
.,TRBJ2-3,TRBV29-1,few,CSVEGRLTDTQYF,TGCAGCGTTGAGGGCCGACTCACAGATACGCAGTATTTT
.,TRBJ1-5,TRBV7-3,.,CASSPSDQPQHF,TGTGCCAGCAGCCCTTCTGATCAGCCCCAGCATTTT
.,TRBJ2-7,TRBV5-1,few,CASSSPGLDYEQYF,TGCGCCAGCAGCAGTCCGGGACTGGATTACGAGCAGTACTTC
.,TRBJ1-4,TRBV12-3/TRBV12-4,few,CASSLTGTYEKLFF,TGTGCCAGCAGCTTAACAGGGACGTACGAAAAACTGTTTTTT
TRBD2,TRBJ2-7,TRBV20-1,few,CSARGASGTYEQYF,TGCAGTGCTAGAGGCGCTAGCGGTACCTACGAGCAGTACTTC
.,TRBJ2-2,TRBV3-1,many,CASSQDQWNGELFF,TGTGCCAGCAGCCAAGATCAGTGGAACGGGGAGCTGTTTTTT
.,TRBJ2-2,TRBV18,few,CASSPYSAGASTGELFF,TGTGCCAGCTCACCCTATTCGGCGGGCGCGAGCACCGGGGAGCTGTTTTTT
.,TRBJ2-1,TRBV27,.,CASSLQGLGNEQFF,TGTGCCAGCAGTCTACAGGGACTTGGCAATGAGCAGTTCTTC
.,TRBJ1-5,TRBV7-2,.,CASSLMAVNSNQPQHF,TGTGCCAGCAGCTTAATGGCAGTCAATAGCAATCAGCCCCAGCATTTT
TRBD2,TRBJ2-7,TRBV3-1,few,CASSQVGSGGSYEQYF,TGTGCCAGCAGCCAAGTTGGTAGCGGGGGCAGCTACGAGCAGTACTTC
.,TRBJ2-2,TRBV12-5,.,CASGPYNTGELFF,TGTGCTAGTGGTCCTTACAACACCGGGGAGCTGTTTTTT
TRBD1,TRBJ1-3,TRBV5-1,few,CASSRTGTGSGNTIYF,TGCGCCAGCAGCAGGACCGGGACAGGGTCTGGAAACACCATATATTTT
.,TRBJ1-4,TRBV7-3,few,CASSLQRGEKLFF,TGTGCCAGCAGCTTACAGCGAGGTGAAAAACTGTTTTTT
.,TRBJ2-7,TRBV19,.,CASGLTGSSREQYF,TGTGCCAGTGGGTTAACAGGAAGCTCTCGGGAGCAGTACTTC
TRBD1,TRBJ1-5,TRBV10-2,.,CASKGQGNNQPQHF,TGCGCCAGCAAGGGACAGGGAAACAATCAGCCCCAGCATTTT
.,TRBJ2-1,TRBV24-1,.,CATGQAYNEQFF,TGTGCCACCGGCCAAGCCTACAATGAGCAGTTCTTC